These 30 T cell receptor beta chains were all obtained from the same sample, sequenced in a study of OX40 agonist ivuxolimab in advanced cancers. Data came from immunoSEQ multiplex PCR; TCRdb stores just in-frame clones and leaves some out. The data contain 78,000 or so clones, roughly 86% of them seen just once; the ten biggest clones take up approximately 0.72%. The sample was CD4+ or CD8+ T cells sorted from blood, taken in a trial of the OX40 agonist ivuxolimab. The receptor set was obtained from an adult with an advanced solid tumor such as melanoma, head and neck, liver or kidney cancer.

The chain couples TRBV28 to TRBJ1-4; D unclear. The CDR3 has 15 amino acids. CDR1 is MDHEN and CDR2 is SYDVKM in the germline V gene. V was pared by 6 bases and J by 0 bases, with 11 bases between. Here the CDR3 reads CASSPNIATNEKLFF. Written as DNA, the CDR3 is TGTGCCAGCAGCCCCAACATCGCAACTAATGAAAAACTGTTTTTT.

The chain uses TRBV5-6 and TRBJ2-7; TRBD1 or TRBD2 may be the D gene (5 bases each). The CDR3 sequence is 15 residues long. Trimming left V 4 bases short and J 1 base short, with 15 bases between. The V gene's germline CDR1 is SGHDT and CDR2 YYEEEE. The CDR3 region has the DNA TGTGCCAGCAGCGAAGGGACGGGGAGTTCCTACGAGCAGTACTTC. Protein product: CASSEGTGSSYEQYF.

The V gene is TRBV7-2, the J gene TRBJ1-4; D ambiguous. The CDR3 runs 14 residues. The V end was cut by 4 bases, the J end by 4 bases, with 10 bases between. Germline V gives CDR1 SGHTA, CDR2 FQGNSA. The CDR3 spells CASSSQAGNEKLFF. In nucleotides, the CDR3 is TGTGCCAGCAGCTCTCAGGCGGGTAATGAAAAACTGTTTTTT.

V usage is TRBV29-1 and J usage is TRBJ1-5; 9 bases fit TRBD1. Trimming at V came to 6 bases and at J to 3 bases, leaving 9 bases not matched to a gene. This CDR3 region has 15 residues. Germline V gene data show CDR1 as SQVTM and CDR2 as ANQGSEA. As DNA, the CDR3 is TGCAGCGTCGCTAAAGGACAGGGGCCCAATCAGCCCCAGCATTTT. Its protein is CSVAKGQGPNQPQHF.

This clone has a single count. The chain has TRBV4-3 and TRBJ2-1, with D possibly matching TRBD2 (5 bases). The CDR3 has 17 amino acids. Germline V lookup: CDR1 LGHNA, CDR2 YSLEER. V lost 4 bases, J lost 0 bases, and 16 bases lay in between. For the CDR3, the DNA is TGCGCCAGCAGCCCGGACCCCCCGGGAAGCTCCTACAATGAGCAGTTCTTC. Translated, it gives CASSPDPPGSSYNEQFF.

The chain uses TRBV7-6 and TRBJ2-1; D is possibly TRBD1 (6 bases). CDR1 is SGHVS, CDR2 FNYEAQ, per germline. Deletions cut 3 bases from V and 4 bases from J, with 10 bases between. The CDR3 runs 14 residues. DNA of the CDR3: TGTGCCAGCAGCTTCCGGACAGAGTACAATGAGCAGTTCTTC. It encodes CASSFRTEYNEQFF.

This chain uses TRBV19 with TRBJ1-4; perhaps TRBD1 as D (6 bases). The CDR3 totals 13 residues. The germline V and J ends were trimmed by 8 bases and 7 bases, with 14 bases remaining between them. The V gene's germline CDR1 is LNHDA and CDR2 SQIVND (reference sequence). The CDR3, as DNA: TGTGCCAGTTACCGACCGGACAGTGAAAAACTGTTTTTT. Its translation is CASYRPDSEKLFF.

The genes are TRBV9 and TRBJ1-4; a weak D match, TRBD1 (6 bases). Germline CDR1 reads SGDLS; CDR2 reads YYNGEE. This CDR3 has 12 amino acids. Trimming took off 0 bases at V and 12 bases at J, with 9 bases between the two ends. Here the CDR3 DNA reads TGTGCCAGCAGCGTAGTGTCAGGGGAACTGTTTTTT. Translation gives CASSVVSGELFF.

This clone was picked up a small number of times. The chain combines TRBV5-4 with TRBJ1-2; D is perhaps TRBD1 (5 bases). With 4 bases removed from V and 2 bases from J, the gap between germline ends came to 9 bases. In germline, CDR1 is SGHNT, CDR2 YYREEE (reference sequence). The CDR3 extends over 13 amino acids. For the CDR3, the DNA is TGTGCCAGCAGCCTGACAGCCAACTATGGCTACACCTTC. Its translation is CASSLTANYGYTF.

The chain uses TRBV28 and TRBJ2-7, with TRBD1 matching 10 bases. The CDR3 is 15 amino acids. The J segment lost 2 bases and the V segment lost 6 bases, leaving 7 bases of the junction unmatched. CDR1 is MDHEN, CDR2 SYDVKM, per germline. CDR3 residues: CASRRDRGQTYEQYF. The CDR3 bases are TGTGCCAGCAGGCGCGACAGGGGGCAAACCTACGAGCAGTACTTC. Full variable domain (rest looked up from reference TRBV28 and TRBJ2-7): DVKVTQSSRYLVKRTGEKVFLECVQDMDHENMFWYRQDPGLGLRLIYFSYDVKMKEKGDIPEGYSVSREKKERFSLILESASTNQTSMYLCASRRDRGQTYEQYFGPGTRLTVT.

This chain joins TRBV5-6 and TRBJ1-5; maybe TRBD1 (6 bases). Germline V gives CDR1 SGHDT, CDR2 YYEEEE. The CDR3 runs to 15 residues. Trimming took off 0 bases at V and 6 bases at J, with 13 bases between the two ends. DNA for the CDR3: TGTGCCAGCAGCTTGGGGTGGGGGGGCGGTCAGCCCCAGCATTTT. Protein: CASSLGWGGGQPQHF.

This chain links TRBV7-2 with TRBJ2-3; TRBD1 is a possible D gene (6 bases). Germline values: CDR1 SGHTA, CDR2 FQGNSA. V lost 6 bases and J 2 bases, leaving 12 bases between the germline ends. The CDR3 covers 14 residues. The CDR3 sequence: CASSRTGFTDTQYF. The CDR3 coding sequence is TGTGCCAGCAGTCGCACAGGGTTCACAGATACGCAGTATTTT. The full variable domain, with the rest looked up from reference TRBV7-2 and TRBJ2-3, is GAGVSQSPSNKVTEKGKDVELRCDPISGHTALYWYRQSLGQGLEFLIYFQGNSAPDKSGLPSDRFSAERTGGSVSTLTIQRTQQEDSAVYLCASSRTGFTDTQYFGPGTRLTVL.

The V and J genes are TRBV10-3 and TRBJ2-1; TRBD1 agrees at 7 bases. CDR1 is ENHRY and CDR2 is SYGVKD in the germline V gene. V lost 11 bases to trimming and J lost 9 bases; unmatched junction nucleotides: 13. This CDR3 is built from 13 residues. This chain's CDR3 is CAAQGDRDGEQFF. The CDR3 region has the DNA TGTGCCGCCCAAGGTGACAGGGACGGTGAGCAGTTCTTC.

The table lists this clone with a count of one. Within the sample, other DNA sequences also encode this same CDR3. The genes are TRBV30 and TRBJ1-6, with D possibly matching TRBD1 (5 bases). The CDR3 runs to 14 residues. V shed 4 bases and J shed 9 bases, with 16 bases lying between them. The germline V gene encodes CDR1 GTSNPN and CDR2 SVGIG (reference sequence). The CDR3 sequence is CAWNAAGVGSPLHF. The CDR3 nucleotides read TGTGCCTGGAATGCCGCGGGGGTGGGTTCACCCCTCCACTTT.

The chain recombines TRBV9 with TRBJ1-1, with TRBD1 as a possible D gene (5 bases). CDR1 and CDR2 from the germline V gene are SGDLS and YYNGEE. Trimming shortened V by 3 bases and J by 6 bases, and 15 bases separated the two germline ends. This CDR3 comprises 14 residues. The CDR3 DNA is TGTGCCAGCAGCGGCGGGCCACAAGGGGCTGAAGCTTTCTTT. Encoded protein: CASSGGPQGAEAFF.

This clone was observed once. V and J are TRBV28 and TRBJ1-5, with a possible D match to TRBD1 (5 bases). The CDR3 runs 13 residues. Deletions cut 7 bases from V and 7 bases from J, with 14 bases between. Germline lookup yields CDR1 MDHEN and CDR2 SYDVKM. In DNA form, the CDR3 reads TGTGCCAGCATTACAGACAAGGGGCAGCCCCAGCATTTT. Protein product: CASITDKGQPQHF.

The chain couples TRBV29-1 to TRBJ2-1, with a tentative D call TRBD2 (6 bases). CDR3 length: 12 amino acids. Germline values: CDR1 SQVTM, CDR2 ANQGSEA. V was shortened by 2 bases and J by 8 bases, with 10 bases between the two germline ends. The CDR3 sequence: CSVEKTSYEQFF. In nucleotides, the CDR3 is TGCAGCGTTGAAAAGACTAGTTATGAGCAGTTCTTC.

The gene calls are TRBV19 and TRBJ2-3; D is perhaps TRBD2 (6 bases). V lost 4 bases and J lost 2, with 10 bases in between. The CDR3 has 14 residues. CDR1 is LNHDA, CDR2 SQIVND, per germline (reference sequence). CDR3: CASSRRDFTDTQYF. The DNA of the CDR3 is TGTGCCAGTAGTAGGAGGGATTTCACAGATACGCAGTATTTT.

This chain uses TRBV5-1 with TRBJ1-5; TRBD1 agrees at 9 bases. Germline CDR1 reads SGHRS; CDR2 reads YFSETQ. Trimming removed 4 bases from V and 4 bases from J; junction bases left unmatched: 6. This CDR3 region has 15 residues. CDR3 nucleotide sequence: TGCGCCAGCAGCCCACAGGGGGCGCGAAATCAGCCCCAGCATTTT. It translates to CASSPQGARNQPQHF.

This chain joins TRBV6-5 and TRBJ2-3; no definite D call. This CDR3 contains 11 residues. V was cut by 8 bases and J by 6 bases, with 9 bases left in between. The germline CDR1 and CDR2 sequences are MNHEY and SVGAGI. As DNA, the CDR3 is TGTGCCAGCGGGTCCGAGGATACGCAGTATTTT. As protein: CASGSEDTQYF.

The V call is TRBV28, the J call TRBJ1-2; 9 nucleotides line up with TRBD1. The CDR3 is made up of 13 amino acids. J lost 5 bases, V lost 7 bases, and 5 bases had no gene match. Per germline, CDR1 MDHEN and CDR2 SYDVKM. The CDR3 reads CASTSGQGYGYTF. CDR3 bases: TGTGCCAGCACCTCTGGACAGGGGTATGGCTACACCTTC.

V gene TRBV10-3 combines with J gene TRBJ2-1; D is ambiguous. The CDR3 extends over 12 amino acids. V lost 5 bases and J lost 6, with 8 bases in between. The germline V gene encodes CDR1 ENHRY and CDR2 SYGVKD. The CDR3 region is CAISLSRNEQFF. In DNA form, the CDR3 reads TGTGCCATCAGTTTATCTCGCAATGAGCAGTTCTTC.

In the case of this clone: The same CDR3 is also encoded by other DNA sequences in this sample. The V gene is TRBV5-1, the J gene TRBJ2-7, with TRBD1 identical over 8 bases. Per the germline V gene, CDR1 is SGHRS and CDR2 is YFSETQ. This CDR3 is built from 13 residues. Unmatched junction bases numbered 5, after V lost 5 bases and J lost 4 bases. This CDR3 is CASSRDRMYEQYF. CDR3 nucleotides: TGCGCCAGCAGTCGGGACAGGATGTACGAGCAGTACTTC. The full variable domain, its missing parts supplied by reference TRBV5-1 and TRBJ2-7, is KAGVTQTPRYLIKTRGQQVTLSCSPISGHRSVSWYQQTPGQGLQFLFEYFSETQRNKGNFPGRFSGRQFSNSRSEMNVSTLELGDSALYLCASSRDRMYEQYFGPGTRLTVT.

The chain uses TRBV6-5 and TRBJ2-2, with a possible D match to TRBD1 (5 bases). Deletions cut 6 bases from V and 6 bases from J, with 14 bases between. This CDR3 region has 14 residues. Germline V lookup: CDR1 MNHEY, CDR2 SVGAGI. The CDR3 spells CASRRTLTPGELFF. CDR3 nucleotide sequence: TGTGCCAGCAGGAGGACACTAACCCCCGGGGAGCTGTTTTTT.

J is TRBJ1-6 and V is TRBV14; weak D call: TRBD1 (6 bases). The CDR3 sequence is 14 residues long. Germline loops: CDR1 SGHDN, CDR2 FVKESK. The germline V and J ends were trimmed by 5 bases and 10 bases, with 15 bases remaining between them. The DNA of the CDR3 is TGTGCCAGCAGCACTCCAGGGGAAGGCTCACCCCTCCACTTT. Amino acids: CASSTPGEGSPLHF.

The J gene is TRBJ2-7, the V gene TRBV19; TRBD2 agrees at 7 bases. This CDR3 spans 15 amino acids. V lost 7 bases, J lost 2 bases, and 11 bases stayed unmatched. CDR1 and CDR2 (germline): LNHDA, SQIVND (reference sequence). CDR3: CASTQGGGRAYEQYF. In DNA, the CDR3 is TGTGCCAGTACCCAGGGAGGCGGGAGAGCCTACGAGCAGTACTTC.

The chain's CDR3 is CASTTLGGTYEQYF. The CDR3 nucleotides read TGTGCCAGCACTACCTTGGGGGGGACCTACGAGCAGTACTTC. V and J are TRBV27 and TRBJ2-7; 7 positions match TRBD2. The J segment lost 2 bases and the V segment lost 7 bases, leaving 8 bases of the junction unmatched. The CDR3 is 14 amino acids. The germline CDR1 and CDR2 sequences are MNHEY and SMNVEV (reference sequence).

This sequence joins TRBV30 and TRBJ1-6, with D uncertain. The CDR3 covers 14 residues. V was pared by 4 bases and J by 9 bases, with 16 bases between. Germline values: CDR1 GTSNPN, CDR2 SVGIG (reference sequence). CDR3 nucleotide sequence: TGTGCCTGGACCCAGCCCCTCTCTGGTTCACCCCTCCACTTT. Translated: CAWTQPLSGSPLHF.

This chain links TRBV4-3 with TRBJ2-7, with D tentatively TRBD1 (5 bases). The CDR3 loop spans 14 amino acids. V was trimmed by 1 base and J by 8 bases, leaving 15 bases between them. Germline assignment: CDR1 LGHNA and CDR2 YSLEER. The CDR3 loop is CASSQASQGLQQYF. In DNA, the CDR3 is TGCGCCAGCAGCCAAGCGAGTCAGGGTTTACAGCAGTACTTC.

The CDR3, as DNA: TGTGCCACCAGCAGACAGGACAGCGCCTACGAGCAGTACTTC. It specifies CATSRQDSAYEQYF. The chain recombines TRBV15 with TRBJ2-7; D is perhaps TRBD1 (6 bases). There are 14 residues in the CDR3. The germline V gene has CDR1 LNHNV and CDR2 YYDKDF (reference sequence). V was pared by 2 bases and J by 2 bases, with 10 bases between.